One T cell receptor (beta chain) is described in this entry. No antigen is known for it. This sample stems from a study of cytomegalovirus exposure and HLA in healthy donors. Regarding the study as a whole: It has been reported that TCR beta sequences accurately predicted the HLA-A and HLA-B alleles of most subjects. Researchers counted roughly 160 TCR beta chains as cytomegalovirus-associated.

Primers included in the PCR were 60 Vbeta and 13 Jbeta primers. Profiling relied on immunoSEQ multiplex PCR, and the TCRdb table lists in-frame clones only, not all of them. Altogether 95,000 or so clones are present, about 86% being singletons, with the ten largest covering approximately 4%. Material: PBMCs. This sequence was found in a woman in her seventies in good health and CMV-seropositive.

CDR3 bases: TGTGCCTGGAGTGTACGGTGGGGGGGTTTTCTCTCCTACGAGCAGTACTTC. This translates into CAWSVRWGGFLSYEQYF. This chain links TRBV30 with TRBJ2-7; 7 bases are shared with TRBD2. V lost 0 bases to trimming and J lost 0 bases; unmatched junction nucleotides: 11. The CDR3 loop spans 17 amino acids. The germline V gene has CDR1 GTSNPN and CDR2 SVGIG (reference sequence).